A selection of T cell receptor beta chains follows, all from one sample in a study of PD-L1 blockade in urothelial cancer. Some clones are missing from TCRdb's copy, which holds only in-frame ones; the method was immunoSEQ multiplex PCR. This table has 50,000 to 55,000 clones, roughly 86% appearing once. The sample in question was PBMCs, obtained around atezolizumab (anti-PD-L1) treatment. The receptors shown here come from a man aged 60 to 75 with urothelial cancer. Each CDR3 is given with its conserved first and last residue. Fields, in order: J gene, D gene, V gene, CDR3 protein. The D gene is left open where the match is weak.

J: TRBJ1-1; D: .; V: TRBV19; CDR3: CASTSRGRTEAFF
J: TRBJ2-1; D: .; V: TRBV19; CDR3: CASNGGYNEQFF
J: TRBJ1-2; D: .; V: TRBV6-5; CDR3: CASSYGTQQSYGYTF
J: TRBJ1-1; D: .; V: TRBV4-1; CDR3: CASSQVRDRSRLDTEAFF
J: TRBJ1-3; D: TRBD1; V: TRBV19; CDR3: CASSTLDRGAGNTIYF
J: TRBJ1-2; D: .; V: TRBV4-3; CDR3: CASSQDSASNYGYTF
J: TRBJ2-2; D: .; V: TRBV6-5; CDR3: CASSYRVLTTTGELFF
J: TRBJ1-6; D: .; V: TRBV5-5; CDR3: CASGDSPLHF
J: TRBJ2-3; D: TRBD2; V: TRBV5-1; CDR3: CASSPRSGSLGDTQYF
J: TRBJ2-6; D: .; V: TRBV5-8; CDR3: CASSLVRRTGSGANVLTF
J: TRBJ2-6; D: TRBD1; V: TRBV5-1; CDR3: CASGTGVSSGANVLTF
J: TRBJ1-2; D: .; V: TRBV4-1; CDR3: CASSQGRQPIYGYTF
J: TRBJ1-2; D: TRBD1; V: TRBV7-2; CDR3: CASSEQAGTGAASTF
J: TRBJ2-3; D: .; V: TRBV19; CDR3: CASSARTALTATDTQYF
J: TRBJ2-2; D: TRBD1; V: TRBV18; CDR3: CASSSRQGTGELFF
J: TRBJ2-3; D: TRBD2; V: TRBV4-2; CDR3: CASSSTSGGADTQYF
J: TRBJ1-5; D: .; V: TRBV30; CDR3: CAWDDSLNQPQHF
J: TRBJ1-2; D: .; V: TRBV7-2; CDR3: CASSLVSPGANYGYTF
J: TRBJ1-6; D: .; V: TRBV6-5; CDR3: CASRFSSWNSPLHF
J: TRBJ2-1; D: TRBD2; V: TRBV7-9; CDR3: CASSPAPSGGDNEQFF
J: TRBJ2-5; D: .; V: TRBV5-6; CDR3: CASSLAQVLLGETQYF
J: TRBJ2-5; D: TRBD2; V: TRBV5-1; CDR3: CASSLEGGTETQYF
J: TRBJ1-4; D: .; V: TRBV6-5; CDR3: CASSPSIATNEKLFF
J: TRBJ1-3; D: .; V: TRBV30; CDR3: CAWSATGRGQRNTIYF
J: TRBJ2-1; D: TRBD2; V: TRBV9; CDR3: CASSVAVSGSEQFF
J: TRBJ1-1; D: .; V: TRBV30; CDR3: CAWSPLLEAFF
J: TRBJ1-1; D: .; V: TRBV19; CDR3: CATSEGKGRGTEAFF
J: TRBJ1-1; D: TRBD1; V: TRBV6-5; CDR3: CASSYSNRGNTEAFF
J: TRBJ1-5; D: .; V: TRBV4-1; CDR3: CASSQVAGGNQPQHF
J: TRBJ1-1; D: .; V: TRBV15; CDR3: CATSRVRERTEAFF
J: TRBJ2-5; D: .; V: TRBV5-1; CDR3: CASSTGTKAEETQYF
J: TRBJ1-1; D: .; V: TRBV18; CDR3: CASSPLGGVTEAFF
J: TRBJ1-2; D: TRBD1; V: TRBV9; CDR3: CASSFYDRVGHYGYTF
J: TRBJ1-2; D: .; V: TRBV27; CDR3: CASSLFGGTGTQGYTF
J: TRBJ1-1; D: TRBD1; V: TRBV7-2; CDR3: CASSLVGPPRQGETEAFF
J: TRBJ2-5; D: .; V: TRBV5-4; CDR3: CASSSRAQGETQYF
J: TRBJ2-2; D: TRBD2; V: TRBV10-2; CDR3: CASIGVAGASIGELFF
J: TRBJ1-2; D: TRBD1; V: TRBV30; CDR3: CAWSPGGRGYTF
J: TRBJ2-1; D: TRBD1; V: TRBV7-9; CDR3: CASSSGQGADNEQFF
J: TRBJ1-1; D: .; V: TRBV5-1; CDR3: CASSLVGSAPEAFF
J: TRBJ2-3; D: TRBD2; V: TRBV6-5; CDR3: CASTRGASDTQYF
J: TRBJ1-5; D: .; V: TRBV6-5; CDR3: CASQGSSSNQPQHF
J: TRBJ1-2; D: .; V: TRBV6-1; CDR3: CASSDSRLWTF
J: TRBJ2-2; D: TRBD2; V: TRBV10-3; CDR3: CAISELPPTSGSSGELFF
J: TRBJ2-3; D: TRBD1; V: TRBV28; CDR3: CASTDLGDRVTDTQYF
J: TRBJ2-3; D: TRBD1; V: TRBV5-1; CDR3: CASSHRGQGDTDTQYF
J: TRBJ1-2; D: .; V: TRBV5-1; CDR3: CASSLLSSAQGSYGYTF
J: TRBJ1-5; D: TRBD1; V: TRBV7-2; CDR3: CASSLAWTGVQPQHF
J: TRBJ2-2; D: .; V: TRBV11-3; CDR3: CASSLEHTNTGELFF
J: TRBJ2-7; D: .; V: TRBV4-1; CDR3: CASSQPLAVSYEQYF
J: TRBJ2-5; D: .; V: TRBV6-5; CDR3: CASRRGQETQYF
J: TRBJ1-1; D: .; V: TRBV30; CDR3: CASRGPAGYYTEAFF
J: TRBJ2-1; D: .; V: TRBV7-3; CDR3: CASSSLAMGEQFF
J: TRBJ2-5; D: TRBD1; V: TRBV7-3; CDR3: CASSLLGDSKETQYF
J: TRBJ2-5; D: TRBD2; V: TRBV11-3; CDR3: CASSASGGVQETQYF
J: TRBJ1-5; D: .; V: TRBV30; CDR3: CAWSGGGSNQPQHF
J: TRBJ1-6; D: .; V: TRBV4-2; CDR3: CASSQGRRQANSPLHF
J: TRBJ1-5; D: .; V: TRBV30; CDR3: CAWSQGGNQPQHF